This is a list of T cell receptor beta chains from one sample in a study of T cells in tumors after PD-1 blockade. This table comes from immunoSEQ multiplex PCR, and its TCRdb copy is limited to in-frame clones, with some not included. The sample records approximately 47,000 clones, roughly 80% being singletons. Sample: PBMCs, taken before anti-PD-1 therapy. Every receptor here comes from a human donor with advanced basal cell or squamous cell carcinoma (not recorded which). The CDR3 runs from the conserved cysteine through the conserved F or W. D genes are given only for firm matches. Size tells how often a clone was seen (once, few, many) or the class of an expanded clone, and some rows leave it out.

cdr3_nt: TGCGCCAGCAGCTACGGAGAGGGCGGGGAGCTGTTTTTT
cdr3_aa: CASSYGEGGELFF
clone_size: NA
d_call: NA
v_call: TRBV5-1
j_call: TRBJ2-2

cdr3_nt: TGTGCCAGCGGGGGGGTGGGTAGCAATCAGCCCCAGCATTTT
cdr3_aa: CASGGVGSNQPQHF
clone_size: NA
d_call: NA
v_call: TRBV2
j_call: TRBJ1-5

cdr3_nt: TGTGCCAGCTCACCAAGGGCCCGGGGACAGGGAGGCGCAGATACGCAGTATTTT
cdr3_aa: CASSPRARGQGGADTQYF
clone_size: NA
d_call: TRBD1
v_call: TRBV18
j_call: TRBJ2-3

cdr3_nt: TGTGCCAGCAGCTTTCGCTTTGCCTACGAGCAGTACTTC
cdr3_aa: CASSFRFAYEQYF
clone_size: once
d_call: NA
v_call: TRBV5-8
j_call: TRBJ2-7

cdr3_nt: TGTGCCAGCAGTTCGACAGGGGGCGAAGGGACCCAGTACTTC
cdr3_aa: CASSSTGGEGTQYF
clone_size: once
d_call: TRBD1
v_call: TRBV6-5
j_call: TRBJ2-5

cdr3_nt: TGTGCCAGTGCCCTCAACTACCAAGAGACCCAGTACTTC
cdr3_aa: CASALNYQETQYF
clone_size: NA
d_call: NA
v_call: TRBV19
j_call: TRBJ2-5

cdr3_nt: TGTGCCAGCTCACTCCCGGGACACAGACTCGGTACGCAGTATTTT
cdr3_aa: CASSLPGHRLGTQYF
clone_size: NA
d_call: NA
v_call: TRBV18
j_call: TRBJ2-3

cdr3_nt: TGTGCCAGCAGCTTTGAGACAGGGGGCTTTAACTATGGCTACACCTTC
cdr3_aa: CASSFETGGFNYGYTF
clone_size: once
d_call: TRBD1
v_call: TRBV7-9
j_call: TRBJ1-2

cdr3_nt: TGTGCCAGCAGCCTCGCGCCGGACAGGGACAGGTCCTACGAGCAGTACTTC
cdr3_aa: CASSLAPDRDRSYEQYF
clone_size: NA
d_call: TRBD1
v_call: TRBV14
j_call: TRBJ2-7

cdr3_nt: TGTGCCAGCAGCTTAGCGGGAGAGACCCAGTACTTC
cdr3_aa: CASSLAGETQYF
clone_size: few
d_call: NA
v_call: TRBV11-1
j_call: TRBJ2-5

cdr3_nt: TGCAGCGTCGACGAGGGACAGGGTCGTACAGATACGCAGTATTTT
cdr3_aa: CSVDEGQGRTDTQYF
clone_size: few
d_call: TRBD1
v_call: TRBV29-1
j_call: TRBJ2-3

cdr3_nt: TGTGCCAGCAGTTACGGAGATGCAACTAATGAAAAACTGTTTTTT
cdr3_aa: CASSYGDATNEKLFF
clone_size: NA
d_call: NA
v_call: TRBV6-2/TRBV6-3
j_call: TRBJ1-4

cdr3_nt: TGTGCCAGCAGTGAAAGAGATCGGAGGGGGCCCTTTTACAATGAGCAGTTCTTC
cdr3_aa: CASSERDRRGPFYNEQFF
clone_size: NA
d_call: NA
v_call: TRBV6-1
j_call: TRBJ2-1

cdr3_nt: TGTGCCATATCCAACCGGACTAACAATCAGCCCCAGCATTTT
cdr3_aa: CAISNRTNNQPQHF
clone_size: NA
d_call: NA
v_call: TRBV10-3
j_call: TRBJ1-5

cdr3_nt: TGTGCCAGTAGTACGGCCAGTTTAGATACGCAGTATTTT
cdr3_aa: CASSTASLDTQYF
clone_size: NA
d_call: NA
v_call: TRBV19
j_call: TRBJ2-3

cdr3_nt: TGTGCCAGCAGTTACTCGACAGGATACGATTCACCCCTCCACTTT
cdr3_aa: CASSYSTGYDSPLHF
clone_size: NA
d_call: NA
v_call: TRBV6-5
j_call: TRBJ1-6

cdr3_nt: TGTGCCATCAGGGGACAGGCCTCCTACGAGCAGTACTTC
cdr3_aa: CAIRGQASYEQYF
clone_size: NA
d_call: TRBD1
v_call: TRBV10-3
j_call: TRBJ2-7

cdr3_nt: TGTGCCAGCAGCCTAAACACAGATACGCAGTATTTT
cdr3_aa: CASSLNTDTQYF
clone_size: NA
d_call: NA
v_call: TRBV3-1/TRBV3-2
j_call: TRBJ2-3

cdr3_nt: TGTGCCAGCAGCAGGACCGGGACTAGGCTAACTAGCACAGATACGCAGTATTTT
cdr3_aa: CASSRTGTRLTSTDTQYF
clone_size: few
d_call: TRBD2
v_call: TRBV7-9
j_call: TRBJ2-3

cdr3_nt: TGTGCCAGCAGCTTGGCGGGACAGAGAACTGAAGCTTTCTTT
cdr3_aa: CASSLAGQRTEAFF
clone_size: few
d_call: TRBD1
v_call: TRBV5-5
j_call: TRBJ1-1

cdr3_nt: TGTGCCAGCAGGTCCGGGACCGCGAACACTGAAGCTTTCTTT
cdr3_aa: CASRSGTANTEAFF
clone_size: NA
d_call: NA
v_call: TRBV4-2
j_call: TRBJ1-1

cdr3_nt: TGTGCCAGCAGTCCCGCACAGGGGGCCCGCAGCACAGATACGCAGTATTTT
cdr3_aa: CASSPAQGARSTDTQYF
clone_size: NA
d_call: TRBD1
v_call: TRBV6-6
j_call: TRBJ2-3

cdr3_nt: TGTGCCAGCAGCCGCGGTGGGGGGATGGGCCTCGAGCAGTACTTC
cdr3_aa: CASSRGGGMGLEQYF
clone_size: NA
d_call: NA
v_call: TRBV7-9
j_call: TRBJ2-7

cdr3_nt: TGTGCCAGCAGCCAACCCTCGGGGTTATCAACCGGGGAGCTGTTTTTT
cdr3_aa: CASSQPSGLSTGELFF
clone_size: NA
d_call: NA
v_call: TRBV4-2
j_call: TRBJ2-2

cdr3_nt: TGTGCCATCAGTGTATCGGGAAACACCATATATTTT
cdr3_aa: CAISVSGNTIYF
clone_size: NA
d_call: NA
v_call: TRBV10-3
j_call: TRBJ1-3

cdr3_nt: TGTGCCAGCAGTGAAACAGCTAGAGTGAGACAAGAGACCCAGTACTTC
cdr3_aa: CASSETARVRQETQYF
clone_size: NA
d_call: NA
v_call: TRBV6-1
j_call: TRBJ2-5

cdr3_nt: TGTGCCAGCAGTTTGGGGGGACAGCGGAGAAGCTCCTACAATGAGCAGTTCTTC
cdr3_aa: CASSLGGQRRSSYNEQFF
clone_size: few
d_call: NA
v_call: TRBV28
j_call: TRBJ2-1

cdr3_nt: TGCAGCGTTGGACGAGCGGCCGACAATGAGCAGTTCTTC
cdr3_aa: CSVGRAADNEQFF
clone_size: NA
d_call: NA
v_call: TRBV29-1
j_call: TRBJ2-1

cdr3_nt: TGTGCCAGCAGTTTGATTAATGGGGCCAACGTCCTGACTTTC
cdr3_aa: CASSLINGANVLTF
clone_size: NA
d_call: NA
v_call: TRBV27
j_call: TRBJ2-6

cdr3_nt: TGTGCCAGCAGTCCTATGGGGTTCGGAAACACCATATATTTT
cdr3_aa: CASSPMGFGNTIYF
clone_size: NA
d_call: NA
v_call: TRBV6-5
j_call: TRBJ1-3

cdr3_nt: TGTGCCAGCAGTTCCCGACTAGCGGGGCCAACCAATGAGCAGTTCTTC
cdr3_aa: CASSSRLAGPTNEQFF
clone_size: NA
d_call: TRBD2
v_call: TRBV6-5
j_call: TRBJ2-1

cdr3_nt: TGTGCCAGCAGGGGACTGGAGCCTAATGAAAAACTGTTTTTT
cdr3_aa: CASRGLEPNEKLFF
clone_size: NA
d_call: NA
v_call: TRBV2
j_call: TRBJ1-4

cdr3_nt: TGTGCCACCAGTGATCCTGACCAAAACAATGAGCAGTTCTTC
cdr3_aa: CATSDPDQNNEQFF
clone_size: NA
d_call: NA
v_call: TRBV24-1
j_call: TRBJ2-1

cdr3_nt: TGTGCCAGCAGTTTATGGGCAGCGAATAGCAATCAGCCCCAGCATTTT
cdr3_aa: CASSLWAANSNQPQHF
clone_size: NA
d_call: NA
v_call: TRBV28
j_call: TRBJ1-5

cdr3_nt: TGTGCCAGCAGTTATTCAGGAGGTCTCTCTGAAGCTTTCTTT
cdr3_aa: CASSYSGGLSEAFF
clone_size: few
d_call: NA
v_call: TRBV2
j_call: TRBJ1-1

cdr3_nt: TGTGCCAGCAGCGCCATTAACAGGGGAGGCGAGCAGTACTTC
cdr3_aa: CASSAINRGGEQYF
clone_size: many
d_call: NA
v_call: TRBV9
j_call: TRBJ2-7

cdr3_nt: TGTGCCAGACCCCGGGGACACAACACTGAAGCTTTCTTT
cdr3_aa: CARPRGHNTEAFF
clone_size: NA
d_call: NA
v_call: TRBV6-5
j_call: TRBJ1-1

cdr3_nt: TGTGCCAGCAGACAGGGCTCCTATAATTCACCCCTCCACTTT
cdr3_aa: CASRQGSYNSPLHF
clone_size: NA
d_call: NA
v_call: TRBV14
j_call: TRBJ1-6

cdr3_nt: TGCGCCAGCAGCTTGGAGACAGGGTGGTACGAGCAGTACTTC
cdr3_aa: CASSLETGWYEQYF
clone_size: NA
d_call: TRBD1
v_call: TRBV5-1
j_call: TRBJ2-7

cdr3_nt: TGTGCCAGCAGTATCGGGACTAGCGGGAGGGAAAACAATGAGCAGTTCTTC
cdr3_aa: CASSIGTSGRENNEQFF
clone_size: NA
d_call: TRBD2
v_call: TRBV27
j_call: TRBJ2-1